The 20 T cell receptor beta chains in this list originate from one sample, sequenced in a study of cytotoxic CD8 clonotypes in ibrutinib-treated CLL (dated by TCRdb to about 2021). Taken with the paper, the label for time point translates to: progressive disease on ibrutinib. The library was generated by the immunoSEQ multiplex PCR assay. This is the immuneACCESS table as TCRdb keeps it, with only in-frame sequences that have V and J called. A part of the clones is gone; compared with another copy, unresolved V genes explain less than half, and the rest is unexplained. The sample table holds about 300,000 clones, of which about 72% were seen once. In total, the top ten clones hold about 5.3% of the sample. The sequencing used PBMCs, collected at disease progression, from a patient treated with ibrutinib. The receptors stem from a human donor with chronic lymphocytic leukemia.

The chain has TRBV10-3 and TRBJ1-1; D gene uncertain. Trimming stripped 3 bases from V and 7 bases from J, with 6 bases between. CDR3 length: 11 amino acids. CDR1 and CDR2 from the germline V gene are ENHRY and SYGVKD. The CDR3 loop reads CAISDTDEAFF. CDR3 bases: TGTGCCATCAGTGATACGGATGAAGCTTTCTTT.

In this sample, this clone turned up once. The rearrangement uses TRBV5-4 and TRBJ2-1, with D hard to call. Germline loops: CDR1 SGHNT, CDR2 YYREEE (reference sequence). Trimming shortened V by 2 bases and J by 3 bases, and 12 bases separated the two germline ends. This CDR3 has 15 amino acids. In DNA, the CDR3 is TGTGCCAGCAGCTTAGGAGCGTCTAACTACAATGAGCAGTTCTTC. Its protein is CASSLGASNYNEQFF.

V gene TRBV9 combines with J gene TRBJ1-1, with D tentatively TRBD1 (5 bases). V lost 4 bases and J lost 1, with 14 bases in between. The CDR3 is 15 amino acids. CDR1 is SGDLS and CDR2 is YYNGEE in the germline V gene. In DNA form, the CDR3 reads TGTGCCAGCAGCTCCTGGGACTTTTCGAACACTGAAGCTTTCTTT. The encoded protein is CASSSWDFSNTEAFF.

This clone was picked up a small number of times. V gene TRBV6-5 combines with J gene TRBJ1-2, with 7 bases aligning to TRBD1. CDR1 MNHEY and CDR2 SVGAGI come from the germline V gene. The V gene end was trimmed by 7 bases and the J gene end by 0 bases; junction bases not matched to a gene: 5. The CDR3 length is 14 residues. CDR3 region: CASTDREANYGYTF. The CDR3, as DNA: TGTGCCAGCACCGACAGGGAAGCTAACTATGGCTACACCTTC.

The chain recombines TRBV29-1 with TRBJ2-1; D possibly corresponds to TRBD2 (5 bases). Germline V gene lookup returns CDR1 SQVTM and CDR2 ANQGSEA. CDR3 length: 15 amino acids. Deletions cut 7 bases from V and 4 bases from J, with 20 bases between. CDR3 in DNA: TGCAGCGCCAACCTACTAGAGAACGTGTACAATGAGCAGTTCTTC. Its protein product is CSANLLENVYNEQFF.

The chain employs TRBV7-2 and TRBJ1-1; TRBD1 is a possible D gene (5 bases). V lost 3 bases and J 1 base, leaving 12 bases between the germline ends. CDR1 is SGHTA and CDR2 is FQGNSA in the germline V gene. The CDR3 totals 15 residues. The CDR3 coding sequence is TGTGCCAGCAGCTTGTCGGCAGGGCAGAACACTGAAGCTTTCTTT. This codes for CASSLSAGQNTEAFF.

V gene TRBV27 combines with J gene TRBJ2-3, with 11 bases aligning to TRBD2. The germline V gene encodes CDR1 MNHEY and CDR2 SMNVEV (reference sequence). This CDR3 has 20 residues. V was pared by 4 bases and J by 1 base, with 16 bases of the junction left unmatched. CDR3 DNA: TGTGCCAGCAGTTGCTTCAGGGGCCGAGGGACTAGCGGCCGCACAGATACGCAGTATTTT. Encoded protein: CASSCFRGRGTSGRTDTQYF.

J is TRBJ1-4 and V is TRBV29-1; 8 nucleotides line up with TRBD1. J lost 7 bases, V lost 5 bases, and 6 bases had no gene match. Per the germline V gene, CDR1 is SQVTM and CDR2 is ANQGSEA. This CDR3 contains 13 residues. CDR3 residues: CSVLTGASEKLFF. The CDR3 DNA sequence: TGCAGCGTTCTGACAGGGGCTAGTGAAAAACTGTTTTTT.

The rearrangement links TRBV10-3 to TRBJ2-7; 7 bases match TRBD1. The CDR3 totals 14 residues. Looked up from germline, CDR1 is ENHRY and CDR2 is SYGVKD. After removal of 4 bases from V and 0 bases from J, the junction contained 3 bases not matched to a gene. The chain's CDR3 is CAISGGQVSYEQYF. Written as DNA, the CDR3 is TGTGCCATCAGTGGCGGACAGGTCTCCTACGAGCAGTACTTC.

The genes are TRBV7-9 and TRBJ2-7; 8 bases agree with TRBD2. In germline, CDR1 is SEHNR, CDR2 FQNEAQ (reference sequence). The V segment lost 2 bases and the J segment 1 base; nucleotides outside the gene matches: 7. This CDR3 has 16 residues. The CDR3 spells CASSLTGTRVSYEQYF. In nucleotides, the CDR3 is TGTGCCAGCAGCTTAACCGGGACTAGAGTTTCCTACGAGCAGTACTTC.

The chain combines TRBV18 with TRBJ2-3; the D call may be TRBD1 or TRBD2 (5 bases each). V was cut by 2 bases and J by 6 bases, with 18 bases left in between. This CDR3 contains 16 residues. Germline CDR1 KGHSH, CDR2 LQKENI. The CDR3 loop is CASSPRPGTGWDTQYF. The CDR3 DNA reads TGTGCCAGCTCACCAAGACCCGGGACGGGTTGGGATACGCAGTATTTT.

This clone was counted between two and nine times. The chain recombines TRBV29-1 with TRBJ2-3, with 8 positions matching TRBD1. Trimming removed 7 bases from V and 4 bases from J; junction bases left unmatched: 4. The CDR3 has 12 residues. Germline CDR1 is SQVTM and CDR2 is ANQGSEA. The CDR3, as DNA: TGCAGCGAGAGGACAGGGCCAGATACGCAGTATTTT. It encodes CSERTGPDTQYF.

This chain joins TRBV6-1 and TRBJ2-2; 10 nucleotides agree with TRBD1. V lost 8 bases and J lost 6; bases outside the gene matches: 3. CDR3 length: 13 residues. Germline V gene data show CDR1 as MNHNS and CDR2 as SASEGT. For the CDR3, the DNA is TGTGCCAGCGACAGGGGGCTCTCCGGGGAGCTGTTTTTT. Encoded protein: CASDRGLSGELFF.

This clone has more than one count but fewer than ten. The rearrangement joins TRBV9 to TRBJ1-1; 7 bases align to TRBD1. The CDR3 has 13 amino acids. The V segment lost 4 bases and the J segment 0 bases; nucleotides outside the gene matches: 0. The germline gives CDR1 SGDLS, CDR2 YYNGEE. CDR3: CASSTGVNTEAFF. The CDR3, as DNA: TGTGCCAGCAGCACAGGGGTGAACACTGAAGCTTTCTTT. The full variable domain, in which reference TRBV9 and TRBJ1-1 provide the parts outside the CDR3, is DSGVTQTPKHLITATGQRVTLRCSPRSGDLSVYWYQQSLDQGLQFLIQYYNGEERAKGNILERFSAQQFPDLHSELNLSSLELGDSALYFCASSTGVNTEAFFGQGTRLTVV.

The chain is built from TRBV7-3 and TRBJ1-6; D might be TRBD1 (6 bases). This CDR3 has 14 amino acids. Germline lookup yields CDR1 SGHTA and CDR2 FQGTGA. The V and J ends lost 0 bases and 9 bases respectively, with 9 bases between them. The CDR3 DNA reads TGTGCCAGCAGCTTAACCGGGGGCACTTCACCCCTCCACTTT. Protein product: CASSLTGGTSPLHF.

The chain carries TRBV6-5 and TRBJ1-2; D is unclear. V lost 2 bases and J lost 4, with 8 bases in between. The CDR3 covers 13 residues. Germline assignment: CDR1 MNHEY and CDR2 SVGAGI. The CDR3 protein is CASSYQSSYGYTF. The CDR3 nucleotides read TGTGCCAGCAGTTACCAGTCATCCTATGGCTACACCTTC.

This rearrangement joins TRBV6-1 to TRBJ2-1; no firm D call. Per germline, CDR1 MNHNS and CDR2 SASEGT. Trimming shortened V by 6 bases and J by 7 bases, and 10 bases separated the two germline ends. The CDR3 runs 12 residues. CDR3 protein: CASSLPGNEQFF. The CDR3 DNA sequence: TGTGCCAGCAGCCTGCCGGGTAATGAGCAGTTCTTC.

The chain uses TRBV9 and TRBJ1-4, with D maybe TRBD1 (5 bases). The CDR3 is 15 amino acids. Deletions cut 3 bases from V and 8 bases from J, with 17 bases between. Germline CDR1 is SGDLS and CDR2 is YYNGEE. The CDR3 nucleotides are TGTGCCAGCAGCGCCTCAGGGTGGGTGGAAGAAAAACTGTTTTTT. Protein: CASSASGWVEEKLFF.

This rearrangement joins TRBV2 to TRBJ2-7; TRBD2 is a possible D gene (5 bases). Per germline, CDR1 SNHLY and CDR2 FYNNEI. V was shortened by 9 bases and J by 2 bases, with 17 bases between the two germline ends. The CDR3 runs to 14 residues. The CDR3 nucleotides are TGTGCCAGGGAGGACTGGACGGACCCCTACGAGCAGTACTTC. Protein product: CAREDWTDPYEQYF.

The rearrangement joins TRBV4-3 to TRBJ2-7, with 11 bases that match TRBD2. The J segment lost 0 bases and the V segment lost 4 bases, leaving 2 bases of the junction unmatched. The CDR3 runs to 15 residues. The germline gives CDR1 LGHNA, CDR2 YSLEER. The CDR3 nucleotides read TGCGCCAGCAGCCGACTAGCGGGATCCTCCTACGAGCAGTACTTC. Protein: CASSRLAGSSYEQYF.